Only a few counts were recorded for the clone carrying this T cell receptor (beta chain). Its matching antigen is unknown. This sample was included in a study of T-cell memory formation after mild COVID-19. Study-level findings and limits: Second-wave clones that peaked on day 37 lacked confirmed SARS-CoV-2 specificity.

Constant-segment primers were used for 5'RACE, and the resulting TCR alpha and TCR beta cDNA libraries carried sample barcodes and UMIs. One entry per CDR3 protein results from TCRdb running MiXCR on the 5' RACE reads. The table records 450,000 to 650,000 distinct CDR3 sequences, roughly 20% of them present only once. Sample: PBMCs or a T cell subset sorted from them (not recorded which). The source of this sequence is an adult woman who had mild COVID-19 (a few samples of this study predate the infection). Cell type and time point are not known.

CDR3 in amino acids: CASSPDWEGDTQYF. CDR3 DNA: TGTGCCAGCTCACCAGACTGGGAGGGAGATACGCAGTATTTT. J is TRBJ2-3 and V is TRBV18, with 7 bases identical to TRBD2. V lost 2 bases to trimming and J lost 5 bases; unmatched junction nucleotides: 4. This CDR3 is built from 14 residues. CDR1 and CDR2 (germline): KGHSH, LQKENI.